The present TCR beta chain was sequenced within a study of identical twins. On this clonotype itself: What it recognizes is unknown.

General study points: Carriage of fewer insertions was seen in abundant cord blood beta clonotypes, whereas memory repertoires showed none. The same donors were not followed; conclusions instead depended on cross-sectional statistical analysis.

In TCRdb, the 5' RACE reads were re-called with MiXCR into one record per CDR3 protein. Of 450,000 to 600,000 distinct CDR3 sequences detected, about 20% appear once; the ten largest clones hold 0.48%. CDR1 is MDHEN, CDR2 SYDVKM, per germline. Unmatched junction bases numbered 9, after V lost 4 bases and J lost 4 bases. This CDR3 is built from 15 residues. The same data also went into a second study, on yellow fever vaccine responses in identical twins.

The chain uses TRBV28 and TRBJ1-2; 7 bases line up with TRBD1. Sequenced input: CD4+ T cells sorted from blood. The source is a young woman in good health. CDR3 coding DNA: TGTGCCAGCAGTTCTCCCGGGACAGCCTCCTATGGCTACACCTTC. It codes for CASSSPGTASYGYTF.